This T cell receptor (beta chain) was obtained from a study of shared clonotypes between healthy human individuals. This CDR3 is built from 19 residues. Germline CDR1 MDHEN, CDR2 SYDVKM. The trim removed 3 bases at V and 7 bases at J, leaving 20 bases unmatched. As regards this clone: Its antigen is unknown.

General observations from the study: Richness estimates generally favored naive over memory subsets.

Assay: immunoSEQ multiplex PCR; the TCRdb copy retains only in-frame clones and omits some. Here the sample spans over 850,000 clones, around 82% being singletons. The sequenced sample consisted of memory CD4+ T cells from PBMCs. Stated subset: CD45RA-negative fraction. The chain joins TRBV28 to TRBJ2-3; 9 bases agree with TRBD2. The TCR was taken from a man between 18 and 29 years old in good health. Some clones in this sample may be carry-over from other donors' samples. CDR3 sequence (DNA): TGTGCCAGCAGTTTGCCTATCCGCGTTCTAGCGGGAAATAGGTATACGCAGTATTTT. Translation: CASSLPIRVLAGNRYTQYF.